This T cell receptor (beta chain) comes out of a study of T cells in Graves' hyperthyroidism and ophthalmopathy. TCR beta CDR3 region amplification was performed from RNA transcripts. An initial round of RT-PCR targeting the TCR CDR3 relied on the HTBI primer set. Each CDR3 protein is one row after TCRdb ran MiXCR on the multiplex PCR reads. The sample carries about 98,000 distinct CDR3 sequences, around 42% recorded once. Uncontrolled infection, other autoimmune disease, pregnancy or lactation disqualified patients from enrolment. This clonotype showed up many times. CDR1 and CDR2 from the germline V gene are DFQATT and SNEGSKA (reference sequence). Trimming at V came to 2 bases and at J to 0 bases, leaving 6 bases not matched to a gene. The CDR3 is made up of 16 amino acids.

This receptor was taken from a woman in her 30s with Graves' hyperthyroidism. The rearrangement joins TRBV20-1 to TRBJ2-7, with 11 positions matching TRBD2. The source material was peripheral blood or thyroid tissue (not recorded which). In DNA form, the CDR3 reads TGCAGTGCTAGACCTACCGGACTAGCGGGCTCCTACGAGCAGTACTTC. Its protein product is CSARPTGLAGSYEQYF.